These 21 T cell receptor beta chains were all obtained from the same sample, sequenced in a study of shared clonotypes between healthy human individuals. Libraries were prepared by immunoSEQ multiplex PCR; TCRdb keeps only in-frame clonotypes and omits some of them. The sample shows around 2.1 million clones, approximately 95% of them seen only once. Sequenced input: naive CD4+ T cells sorted from blood. Subset meaning: CD45RA+ positively selected. The source of these receptors is a man younger than 30 in good health.

DNA for the CDR3: TGTGCCAGCAGTGAAAAAGGGGGGTCACCAAACGAGCAGTACTTC. Translation: CASSEKGGSPNEQYF. The J gene is TRBJ2-7, the V gene TRBV2; either TRBD1 or TRBD2 may fit D (6 bases each). Trimming took off 2 bases at V and 5 bases at J, with 16 bases between the two ends. This CDR3 region has 15 residues. CDR1 is SNHLY, CDR2 FYNNEI, per germline.

The CDR3 loop reads CASSAYEQGRGYNSPLHF. DNA of the CDR3: TGTGCCAGCAGTGCCTACGAGCAGGGGAGGGGCTATAATTCACCCCTCCACTTT. This chain connects TRBV7-8 to TRBJ1-6, with a weak D call TRBD1 (6 bases). The V and J ends lost 6 bases and 3 bases respectively, with 21 bases between them. The V gene's germline CDR1 is SGHVS and CDR2 FQNEAQ. This CDR3 spans 18 amino acids.

J is TRBJ2-6 and V is TRBV30; D remains ambiguous. The germline V and J ends were trimmed by 2 bases and 0 bases, with 11 bases remaining between them. The CDR3 length is 16 residues. CDR1 is GTSNPN and CDR2 is SVGIG in the germline V gene (reference sequence). DNA of the CDR3: TGTGCCTGGAGTCCAACGAGACTCTCTGGGGCCAACGTCCTGACTTTC. It yields the protein CAWSPTRLSGANVLTF.

The chain recombines TRBV28 with TRBJ1-6; perhaps TRBD1 as D (5 bases). The CDR3 runs to 15 residues. The V and J ends lost 3 bases and 8 bases respectively, with 14 bases between them. Germline V CDR1 and CDR2: MDHEN, SYDVKM. Here the CDR3 DNA reads TGTGCCAGCAGTTTGCAGGGTAAAGTAGATTCACCCCTCCACTTT. It encodes CASSLQGKVDSPLHF.

J is TRBJ1-1 and V is TRBV6-6; D unclear. Trimming stripped 1 base from V and 3 bases from J, with 9 bases between. CDR1 and CDR2 from the germline V gene are MNHNY and SVGAGI (reference sequence). CDR3 size: 14 residues. CDR3 loop: CASSYFAKDTEAFF. The CDR3 DNA follows: TGTGCCAGCAGTTACTTTGCGAAGGACACTGAAGCTTTCTTT.

The chain combines TRBV7-6 with TRBJ1-4, with unresolved D. Germline V gene sequence: CDR1 SGHVS, CDR2 FNYEAQ. Trimming removed 1 base at V and 0 bases at J, with 6 bases between. This CDR3 spans 15 amino acids. CDR3 in amino acids: CASSLDVATNEKLFF. The CDR3, as DNA: TGTGCCAGCAGCTTAGACGTTGCAACTAATGAAAAACTGTTTTTT.

This CDR3 is CASSSGDTGSYYEQYF. CDR3 DNA sequence: TGCGCCAGCAGCTCAGGTGATACCGGGTCCTACTACGAGCAGTACTTC. The V gene is TRBV5-1, the J gene TRBJ2-7, with D unresolved. The CDR3 spans 16 residues. V was cut by 3 bases and J by 3 bases, with 19 bases left in between. The germline V gene has CDR1 SGHRS and CDR2 YFSETQ.

This rearrangement joins TRBV6-6 to TRBJ1-5; 9 positions agree with TRBD1. Germline loops: CDR1 MNHNY, CDR2 SVGAGI (reference sequence). This CDR3 region has 16 residues. The V segment lost 7 bases and the J segment 0 bases; nucleotides outside the gene matches: 7. The CDR3 sequence: CASTPGTGYSNQPQHF. DNA for the CDR3: TGTGCCAGCACCCCGGGGACAGGGTATAGCAATCAGCCCCAGCATTTT.

This clone was seen just once. The chain couples TRBV11-2 to TRBJ2-1; D gene ambiguous. This CDR3 region has 18 residues. The germline V and J ends were trimmed by 0 bases and 0 bases, with 15 bases remaining between them. Germline loops: CDR1 SGHAT, CDR2 FQNNGV. CDR3 nucleotides: TGTGCCAGCAGCTTAGATCTCCGGCCAGAGAGCTCCTACAATGAGCAGTTCTTC. This gives the protein CASSLDLRPESSYNEQFF.

The V gene is TRBV30, the J gene TRBJ1-1, with D uncertain. Trimming cost V 2 bases and J 8 bases, with 15 bases left between them. The CDR3 has 13 amino acids. The V gene's germline CDR1 is GTSNPN and CDR2 SVGIG (reference sequence). For the CDR3, the DNA is TGTGCCTGGAGTTTAACACCTGGCCCGGAAGCTTTCTTT. This codes for CAWSLTPGPEAFF.

The J gene is TRBJ2-7, the V gene TRBV6-5, with TRBD1 identical over 7 bases. CDR1 and CDR2 from the germline V gene are MNHEY and SVGAGI. Trimming at V came to 3 bases and at J to 4 bases, leaving 9 bases not matched to a gene. The CDR3 totals 15 residues. The CDR3 sequence is CASSYKSQGVYEQYF. The CDR3 DNA reads TGTGCCAGCAGTTATAAGTCGCAGGGGGTTTACGAGCAGTACTTC.

The rearrangement uses TRBV10-3 and TRBJ2-1; D uncertain. Germline V lookup: CDR1 ENHRY, CDR2 SYGVKD. V was pared by 1 base and J by 4 bases, with 5 bases between. This CDR3 comprises 13 residues. CDR3 residues: CAISEWAYNEQFF. The CDR3 bases are TGTGCCATCAGTGAGTGGGCTTACAATGAGCAGTTCTTC.

The genes are TRBV6-5 and TRBJ2-2; 10 bases map to TRBD2. Germline CDR1 and CDR2: MNHEY and SVGAGI. Trimming took 10 bases from V and 7 from J; bases not matched to a gene: 9. CDR3 length: 14 residues. CDR3 coding DNA: TGTGCCATTTCGGGACTAGCGTCGGGCGGGGAGCTGTTTTTT. Protein sequence: CAISGLASGGELFF.

The rearrangement uses TRBV6-1 and TRBJ2-7; the D gene is possibly TRBD2 (5 bases). This CDR3 contains 13 residues. The germline V and J ends were trimmed by 6 bases and 2 bases, with 11 bases remaining between them. Germline V gene data show CDR1 as MNHNS and CDR2 as SASEGT. CDR3: CASRVPGTYEQYF. CDR3 DNA: TGTGCCAGCAGGGTTCCGGGAACCTACGAGCAGTACTTC.

This chain uses TRBV2 with TRBJ2-7; D possibly corresponds to TRBD1 (6 bases). With 10 bases removed from V and 0 bases from J, the gap between germline ends came to 10 bases. Germline CDR1 reads SNHLY; CDR2 reads FYNNEI. The CDR3 has 12 amino acids. The CDR3 DNA is TGTGCCATCCGGGACAACTCCTACGAGCAGTACTTC. Translated, it gives CAIRDNSYEQYF.

The chain joins TRBV4-1 to TRBJ1-5; TRBD1 might be the D (6 bases). The CDR3 runs 18 residues. Looked up from germline, CDR1 is MGHRA and CDR2 is YSYEKL. V lost 3 bases, J lost 0 bases, and 18 bases lay in between. The CDR3 reads CASSQGKGRGNSNQPQHF. CDR3 nucleotide sequence: TGCGCCAGCAGCCAGGGTAAAGGGAGGGGGAATAGCAATCAGCCCCAGCATTTT.

This clone was recorded once. The chain carries TRBV10-3 and TRBJ2-4; 8 nucleotides match TRBD2. The CDR3 runs 15 residues. V lost 3 bases to trimming and J lost 4 bases; unmatched junction nucleotides: 5. CDR1 is ENHRY and CDR2 is SYGVKD in the germline V gene. The CDR3 sequence: CAISEGAGVKNIQYF. The CDR3 DNA is TGTGCCATCAGTGAAGGAGCGGGAGTAAAAAACATTCAGTACTTC.

The chain uses TRBV18 and TRBJ2-7, with 8 bases that match TRBD1. The CDR3 is 15 amino acids. Trimming removed 2 bases from V and 3 bases from J; junction bases left unmatched: 6. Germline CDR1 is KGHSH and CDR2 is LQKENI. The CDR3 region is CASSPFQGAYYEQYF. The CDR3 DNA is TGTGCCAGCTCACCATTCCAGGGGGCTTACTACGAGCAGTACTTC. Using reference TRBV18 and TRBJ2-7 for the parts outside the CDR3, the full variable domain is NAGVMQNPRHLVRRRGQEARLRCSPMKGHSHVYWYRQLPEEGLKFMVYLQKENIIDESGMPKERFSAEFPKEGPSILRIQQVVRGDSAAYFCASSPFQGAYYEQYFGPGTRLTVT.

About this clone: This specimen includes other DNA sequences encoding the same CDR3. The CDR3 reads CASSTGQGYYGYTF. The CDR3, as DNA: TGTGCCAGCAGCACGGGACAGGGTTACTATGGCTACACCTTC. This chain connects TRBV7-9 to TRBJ1-2; 9 bases map to TRBD1. The ends lost 5 bases at V and 3 bases at J; junction bases unmatched: 4. This CDR3 has 14 amino acids. Germline CDR1 SEHNR, CDR2 FQNEAQ (reference sequence).

This chain connects TRBV29-1 to TRBJ1-2, with D unresolved. Germline loops: CDR1 SQVTM, CDR2 ANQGSEA. This CDR3 spans 15 amino acids. Trimming pared 0 bases from V and 5 bases from J, leaving 16 bases between. Here the CDR3 DNA reads TGCAGCGTTGAAGATCGTTCGGAGGGAGTGTATGGCTACACCTTC. This translates into CSVEDRSEGVYGYTF.

This clone was counted once. The chain has TRBV7-8 and TRBJ1-5; D is ambiguous. This CDR3 region has 14 residues. Germline V gene sequence: CDR1 SGHVS, CDR2 FQNEAQ. V was clipped by 5 bases and J by 7 bases, with 15 bases between them. The CDR3 sequence: CASSAGALRQPQHF. The CDR3 DNA is TGTGCCAGCAGCGCTGGTGCGTTACGGCAGCCCCAGCATTTT.